This passage covers 27 T cell receptor beta chains from one sample sequenced in a study of blood T cell repertoires in COVID-19. Assay used: immunoSEQ multiplex PCR; TCRdb lists only in-frame clones, some missing. The sample records 210,000 or so clones, roughly 80% being singletons. The sample was peripheral blood. These receptors were obtained from a man between 50 and 59 years old who had recovered from COVID-19.

This clone was seen once. The chain combines TRBV12-5 with TRBJ1-1; TRBD1 might be the D (5 bases). V shed 1 base and J shed 7 bases, with 13 bases lying between them. Germline V gene lookup returns CDR1 LGHNT and CDR2 FRNRAP. The CDR3 totals 14 residues. The CDR3 is CASGLDGGADEAFF. CDR3 bases: TGTGCTAGTGGTTTGGATGGAGGGGCCGATGAAGCTTTCTTT.

The V call is TRBV12-3 or TRBV12-4, the J call TRBJ2-1; possible D gene TRBD1, 7 bases. This CDR3 spans 13 amino acids. The ends were cut back, 4 bases at V and 8 bases at J, with 12 bases in the middle. CDR3 residues: CASSWQGEDEQFF. CDR3 coding DNA: TGTGCCAGCAGTTGGCAGGGGGAGGATGAGCAGTTCTTC.

This chain links TRBV18 with TRBJ1-1; D not resolved. Trimming took 2 bases from V and 6 from J, leaving 4 bases between them. The CDR3 is made up of 11 amino acids. Germline CDR1 KGHSH, CDR2 LQKENI. CDR3 sequence: CASSPGAEAFF. CDR3 coding DNA: TGTGCCAGCTCACCAGGAGCTGAAGCTTTCTTT.

The genes are TRBV20-1 and TRBJ2-1, with 7 nucleotides matching TRBD1. CDR3 length equals 11 residues. Trimming at V came to 2 bases and at J to 10 bases, leaving 2 bases not matched to a gene. Germline V gives CDR1 DFQATT, CDR2 SNEGSKA (reference sequence). The CDR3 coding sequence is TGCAGTGCTAGAACGGACAGGGAGCAGTTCTTC. Residues: CSARTDREQFF.

As concerns this clone: Other DNA sequences in this sample translate to the same CDR3. The J gene is TRBJ2-1, the V gene TRBV5-1; D unresolved. The V end was cut by 0 bases, the J end by 7 bases, with 5 bases between. Looked up from germline, CDR1 is SGHRS and CDR2 is YFSETQ. This CDR3 has 12 residues. The CDR3 sequence: CASSLALNEQFF. The CDR3 region has the DNA TGCGCCAGCAGCTTGGCTCTAAATGAGCAGTTCTTC.

The rearrangement links TRBV7-8 to TRBJ1-5, with D maybe TRBD1 (5 bases). Germline-derived CDR1 and CDR2 are SGHVS and FQNEAQ. The CDR3 is 15 amino acids. V was clipped by 5 bases and J by 0 bases, with 11 bases between them. CDR3 bases: TGTGCCAGCAGCGCGCGGGGGGTTAGCAATCAGCCCCAGCATTTT. Its translation is CASSARGVSNQPQHF.

The chain carries TRBV18 and TRBJ2-7, with TRBD2 matching over 9 bases. The CDR3 is 15 residues long. In germline, CDR1 is KGHSH, CDR2 LQKENI. J lost 6 bases, V lost 6 bases, and 12 bases had no gene match. The CDR3 bases are TGTGCCAGCTCTCGTCAACCGGGACTAGCTGGCGAGCAGTACTTC. The encoded protein is CASSRQPGLAGEQYF. The variable domain in full, with the rest retrieved from reference TRBV18 and TRBJ2-7, is NAGVMQNPRHLVRRRGQEARLRCSPMKGHSHVYWYRQLPEEGLKFMVYLQKENIIDESGMPKERFSAEFPKEGPSILRIQQVVRGDSAAYFCASSRQPGLAGEQYFGPGTRLTVT.

This rearrangement joins TRBV10-3 to TRBJ2-1, with TRBD2 matching 12 bases. The CDR3 runs to 17 residues. The V gene's germline CDR1 is ENHRY and CDR2 SYGVKD. After removal of 3 bases from V and 8 bases from J, the junction contained 11 bases not matched to a gene. The CDR3 sequence is CAISDSSGRARGYEQFF. In DNA form, the CDR3 reads TGTGCCATCAGTGACTCTAGCGGGAGGGCCAGGGGCTATGAGCAGTTCTTC.

In DNA, the CDR3 is TGTGCCAGCAGTTCCCCGGGGACAGCTGGAAACACCATATATTTT. As protein: CASSSPGTAGNTIYF. V is TRBV28 and J is TRBJ1-3; TRBD1 aligns across 7 bases. Germline values: CDR1 MDHEN, CDR2 SYDVKM. With 4 bases clipped from V and 2 bases from J, the junction kept 5 bases outside the gene matches. CDR3 length: 15 residues.

The chain joins TRBV2 to TRBJ2-3; tentative D call: TRBD2 (7 bases). Trimming took off 6 bases at V and 10 bases at J, with 23 bases between the two ends. The CDR3 runs 15 residues. Looked up from germline, CDR1 is SNHLY and CDR2 is FYNNEI. CDR3 region: CASRRGGSPASAQYF. The CDR3 DNA reads as TGTGCCAGCAGGAGGGGGGGAAGCCCGGCCAGCGCGCAGTATTTT.

The V gene is TRBV5-4, the J gene TRBJ2-4, with a weak D call TRBD1 (8 bases). CDR1 and CDR2 (germline): SGHNT, YYREEE (reference sequence). V lost 3 bases, J lost 8 bases, and 21 bases lay in between. CDR3 length equals 16 residues. In nucleotides, the CDR3 is TGTGCCAGCAGCTCAGGACAGGGTTTCGGGGGGCACATTCAGTACTTC. Translation gives CASSSGQGFGGHIQYF.

This sequence joins TRBV7-3 and TRBJ1-6; 9 bases are shared with TRBD1. Germline V gene lookup returns CDR1 SGHTA and CDR2 FQGTGA. The V segment lost 5 bases and the J segment 8 bases; nucleotides outside the gene matches: 4. CDR3 size: 14 residues. CDR3 region: CASSLGQGDSPLHF. CDR3 bases: TGTGCCAGCAGCCTGGGACAGGGTGATTCACCCCTCCACTTT.

CDR3 nucleotide sequence: TGTGCCATCGGTCGAGCGGGAGAAGATACGCAGTATTTT. Its protein product is CAIGRAGEDTQYF. V and J are TRBV10-3 and TRBJ2-3; 8 bases map to TRBD2. Germline V gene lookup returns CDR1 ENHRY and CDR2 SYGVKD. V lost 8 bases, J lost 5 bases, and 6 bases stayed unmatched. CDR3 length: 13 amino acids.

This chain links TRBV5-4 with TRBJ2-7; 14 bases are a match to TRBD2. Germline lookup yields CDR1 SGHNT and CDR2 YYREEE (reference sequence). This CDR3 spans 16 amino acids. V was pared by 4 bases and J by 7 bases, with 10 bases of the junction left unmatched. The chain's CDR3 is CASSPGLAGGNGEQYF. In DNA, the CDR3 is TGTGCCAGCAGCCCAGGACTAGCGGGAGGCAATGGGGAGCAGTACTTC.

The gene calls are TRBV19 and TRBJ2-5; 14 bases are a match to TRBD2. The length of the CDR3 is 21 residues. From germline, CDR1 is LNHDA and CDR2 SQIVND (reference sequence). With 7 bases clipped from V and 4 bases from J, the junction kept 23 bases outside the gene matches. This CDR3 reads CASTPRYGRTGTSGSGETQYF. As DNA, the CDR3 is TGTGCCAGTACCCCGAGGTACGGCAGGACCGGGACTAGCGGGAGTGGAGAGACCCAGTACTTC.

The CDR3 DNA reads as TGTGCCAGCAGCTTGGTCCCGGGAGAGCAGTACTTC. This codes for CASSLVPGEQYF. The rearrangement links TRBV11-2 to TRBJ2-7; D might be TRBD2 (5 bases). Trimming took 3 bases from V and 7 from J, leaving 10 bases between them. Germline CDR1 is SGHAT and CDR2 is FQNNGV. CDR3 size: 12 residues.

The CDR3 here is CASRLEREGNTEAFF. The CDR3 coding sequence is TGTGCAAGTCGCTTAGAGCGGGAGGGAAACACTGAAGCTTTCTTT. This chain connects TRBV12-2 to TRBJ1-1. TRBV12-2 is marked as a pseudogene. The CDR3 covers 15 residues.

The chain joins TRBV30 to TRBJ1-2, with 8 positions matching TRBD1. The CDR3 spans 14 residues. J gave up 8 bases and V 2 bases, and 10 bases lay outside the gene matches. The V gene's germline CDR1 is GTSNPN and CDR2 SVGIG (reference sequence). CDR3 amino acids: CAWSLPGGEWGYTF. CDR3 DNA sequence: TGTGCCTGGAGTCTCCCAGGGGGCGAGTGGGGCTACACCTTC.

The V gene is TRBV27, the J gene TRBJ2-1; D is unclear. Germline V gene lookup returns CDR1 MNHEY and CDR2 SMNVEV (reference sequence). The CDR3 consists of 13 residues. The V gene lost 0 bases and the J gene lost 7 bases, with 7 bases spanning the gap. The CDR3 DNA reads as TGTGCCAGCAGTTTATCCGTCCGGAATGAGCAGTTCTTC. It is translated as CASSLSVRNEQFF.

CDR3 sequence: CASSRLADYEQYF. The CDR3 bases are TGTGCCAGCAGTCGACTAGCGGACTACGAGCAGTACTTC. V is TRBV7-9 and J is TRBJ2-7; 9 nucleotides line up with TRBD2. The CDR3 runs to 13 residues. Germline V gene data show CDR1 as SEHNR and CDR2 as FQNEAQ (reference sequence). Unmatched junction bases numbered 3, after V lost 6 bases and J lost 3 bases.

The V gene is TRBV5-4, the J gene TRBJ2-1, with D possibly TRBD1 on 5 matching bases. The CDR3 is 16 amino acids. V was clipped by 0 bases and J by 2 bases, with 12 bases between them. Per germline, CDR1 SGHNT and CDR2 YYREEE (reference sequence). The CDR3 DNA reads TGTGCCAGCAGCTTGGGGGGCCCCTCGCCCTACAATGAGCAGTTCTTC. This encodes CASSLGGPSPYNEQFF.

The chain is built from TRBV5-1 and TRBJ2-6; 7 nucleotides match TRBD2. Germline trimming cut 4 bases from V and 0 bases from J; bases unmatched to any gene: 4. The CDR3 covers 16 residues. Germline V gives CDR1 SGHRS, CDR2 YFSETQ. CDR3 in amino acids: CASSGGVSSGANVLTF. The CDR3 bases are TGCGCCAGCAGCGGGGGGGTTTCCTCTGGGGCCAACGTCCTGACTTTC.

The V call is TRBV19, the J call TRBJ2-2; D gene ambiguous. The germline CDR1 and CDR2 sequences are LNHDA and SQIVND (reference sequence). This CDR3 region has 15 residues. Trimming removed 1 base at V and 0 bases at J, with 6 bases between. DNA for the CDR3: TGTGCCAGTAGTATAGGCCGGGCGAACACCGGGGAGCTGTTTTTT. Amino acid sequence: CASSIGRANTGELFF.

The chain combines TRBV7-2 with TRBJ2-7; TRBD2 agrees at 7 bases. Germline V gene sequence: CDR1 SGHTA, CDR2 FQGNSA. After removal of 0 bases from V and 2 bases from J, the junction contained 4 bases not matched to a gene. CDR3 size: 15 residues. The CDR3 spells CASSLALGGTYEQYF. The CDR3 nucleotides are TGTGCCAGCAGCTTAGCTCTCGGGGGGACCTACGAGCAGTACTTC. Filled out from reference TRBV7-2 and TRBJ2-7, the complete variable domain reads GAGVSQSPSNKVTEKGKDVELRCDPISGHTALYWYRQSLGQGLEFLIYFQGNSAPDKSGLPSDRFSAERTGGSVSTLTIQRTQQEDSAVYLCASSLALGGTYEQYFGPGTRLTVT.

This clone was counted only a few times. The rearrangement uses TRBV19 and TRBJ2-1; TRBD2 aligns across 10 bases. The germline V gene has CDR1 LNHDA and CDR2 SQIVND (reference sequence). The CDR3 has 11 amino acids. Trimming took 7 bases from V and 11 from J; bases not matched to a gene: 2. The CDR3 reads CASTSGGKQFF. The CDR3 DNA sequence: TGTGCCAGTACTAGCGGGGGTAAGCAGTTCTTC.

The genes are TRBV7-8 and TRBJ1-6, with D possibly TRBD1 on 6 matching bases. In germline, CDR1 is SGHVS, CDR2 FQNEAQ. The CDR3 spans 15 residues. Between the trimmed V and J ends, which lost 2 bases and 7 bases, there was a span of 12 bases. The CDR3 nucleotides are TGTGCCAGCAGCTTATCTGGGCAGGGGAATTCACCCCTCCACTTT. Translating gives CASSLSGQGNSPLHF.

The rearrangement links TRBV25-1 to TRBJ2-1; D remains ambiguous. Germline assignment: CDR1 MGHDK and CDR2 SYGVNS. Trimming cost V 6 bases and J 1 base, with 10 bases left between them. This CDR3 region has 14 residues. The CDR3 spells CASRGLKSYNEQFF. CDR3 in DNA: TGTGCCAGCAGGGGCCTAAAATCCTACAATGAGCAGTTCTTC.